The present entry profiles one TCR beta chain with its context. Generated by immunoSEQ multiplex PCR, the TCRdb table keeps only in-frame clones and is missing some. The sample lists 65,000 to 90,000 clones; about 87% were seen once. The data derive from a study of control samples from healthy donors and cancer patients. CDR3 size: 14 residues. J gave up 5 bases and V 2 bases, and 3 bases lay outside the gene matches. The germline CDR1 and CDR2 sequences are SGHTA and FQGNSA. The receptor comes from a man aged 50 or older in good health. Sequencing was carried out using blood. The V call is TRBV7-2, the J call TRBJ1-1; 9 bases are shared with TRBD1. The CDR3 DNA reads TGTGCCAGCAGCTTATACAGGGGGCGGACTGAAGCTTTCTTT. Translating gives CASSLYRGRTEAFF.